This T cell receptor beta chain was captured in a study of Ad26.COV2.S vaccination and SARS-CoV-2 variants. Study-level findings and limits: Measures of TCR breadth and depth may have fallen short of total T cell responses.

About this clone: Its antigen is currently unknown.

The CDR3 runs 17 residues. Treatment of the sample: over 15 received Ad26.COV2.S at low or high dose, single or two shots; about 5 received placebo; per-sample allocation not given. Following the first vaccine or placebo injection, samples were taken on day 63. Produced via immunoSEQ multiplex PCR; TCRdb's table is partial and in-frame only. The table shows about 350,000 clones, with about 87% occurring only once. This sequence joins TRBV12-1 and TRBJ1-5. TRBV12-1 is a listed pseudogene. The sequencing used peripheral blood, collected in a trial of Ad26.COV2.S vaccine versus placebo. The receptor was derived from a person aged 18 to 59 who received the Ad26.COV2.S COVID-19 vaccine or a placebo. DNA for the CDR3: TGTGCCAGCAGCTTGTTGGTTCCCAGGGAGGGTTGCCAGCCCCAGCATTTT. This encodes CASSLLVPREGCQPQHF.